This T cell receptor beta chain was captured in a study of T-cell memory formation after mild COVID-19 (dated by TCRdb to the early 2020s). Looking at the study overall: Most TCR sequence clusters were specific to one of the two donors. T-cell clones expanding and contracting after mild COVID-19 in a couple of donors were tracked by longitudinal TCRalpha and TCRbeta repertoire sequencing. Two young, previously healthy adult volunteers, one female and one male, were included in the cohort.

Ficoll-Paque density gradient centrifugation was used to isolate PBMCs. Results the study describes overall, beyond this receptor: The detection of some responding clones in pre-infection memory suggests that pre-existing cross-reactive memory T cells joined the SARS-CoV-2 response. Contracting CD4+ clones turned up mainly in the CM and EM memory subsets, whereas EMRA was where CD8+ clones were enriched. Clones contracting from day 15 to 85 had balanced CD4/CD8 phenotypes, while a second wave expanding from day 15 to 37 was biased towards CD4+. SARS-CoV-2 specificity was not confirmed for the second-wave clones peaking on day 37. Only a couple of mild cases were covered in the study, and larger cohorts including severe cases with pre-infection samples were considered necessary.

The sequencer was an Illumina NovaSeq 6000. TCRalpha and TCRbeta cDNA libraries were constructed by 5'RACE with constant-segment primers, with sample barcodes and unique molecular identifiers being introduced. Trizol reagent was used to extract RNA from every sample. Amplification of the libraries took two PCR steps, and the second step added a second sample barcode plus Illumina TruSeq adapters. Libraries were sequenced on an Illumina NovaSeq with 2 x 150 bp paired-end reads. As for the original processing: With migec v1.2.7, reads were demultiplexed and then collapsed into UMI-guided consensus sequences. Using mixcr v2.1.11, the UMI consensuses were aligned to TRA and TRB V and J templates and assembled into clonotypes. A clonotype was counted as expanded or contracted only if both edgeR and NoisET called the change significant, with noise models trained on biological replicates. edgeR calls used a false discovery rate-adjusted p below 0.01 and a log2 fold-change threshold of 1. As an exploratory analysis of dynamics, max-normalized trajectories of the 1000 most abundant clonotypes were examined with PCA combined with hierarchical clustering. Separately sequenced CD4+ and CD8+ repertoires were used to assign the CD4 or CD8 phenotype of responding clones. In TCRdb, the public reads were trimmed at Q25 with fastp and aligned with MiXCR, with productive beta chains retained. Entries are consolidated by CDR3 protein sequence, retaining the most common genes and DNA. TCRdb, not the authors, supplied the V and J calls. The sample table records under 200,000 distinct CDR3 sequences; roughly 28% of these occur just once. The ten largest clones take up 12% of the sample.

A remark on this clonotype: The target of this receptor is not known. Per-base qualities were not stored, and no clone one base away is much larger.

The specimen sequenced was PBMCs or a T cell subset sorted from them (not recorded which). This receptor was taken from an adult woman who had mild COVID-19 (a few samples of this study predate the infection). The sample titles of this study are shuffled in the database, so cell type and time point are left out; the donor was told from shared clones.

The nucleotide sequence reads TGTGCCAGCAGCCGCCATACAGGGGTTGGTGGCTATGGCTACACCTTC. Translation gives CASSRHTGVGGYGYTF. Recombination joined TRBV3-1 with TRBJ1-2, with TRBD1 identical over 7 junction bases. Trimming removed 4 bases from V and 4 bases from J; the gene matches leave 12 bases unexplained. The CDR1 and CDR2 encoded by the germline V gene (reference sequence) are LGHDT and YNNKEL. Including the terminal cysteine and phenylalanine, the CDR3 comprises 16 residues. Only the CDR3 DNA stays, 48 bases, in frame from base 1.